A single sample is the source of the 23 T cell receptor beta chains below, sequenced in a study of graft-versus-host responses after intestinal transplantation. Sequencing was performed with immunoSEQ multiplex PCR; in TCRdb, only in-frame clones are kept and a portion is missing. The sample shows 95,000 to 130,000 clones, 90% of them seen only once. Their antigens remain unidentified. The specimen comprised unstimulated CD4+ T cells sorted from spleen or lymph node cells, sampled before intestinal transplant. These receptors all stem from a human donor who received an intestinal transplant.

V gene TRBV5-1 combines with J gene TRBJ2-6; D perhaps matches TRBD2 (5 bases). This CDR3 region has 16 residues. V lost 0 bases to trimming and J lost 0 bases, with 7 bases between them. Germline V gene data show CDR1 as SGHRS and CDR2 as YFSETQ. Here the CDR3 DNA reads TGCGCCAGCAGCTTGGGAGAGGGCTCTGGGGCCAACGTCCTGACTTTC. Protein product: CASSLGEGSGANVLTF.

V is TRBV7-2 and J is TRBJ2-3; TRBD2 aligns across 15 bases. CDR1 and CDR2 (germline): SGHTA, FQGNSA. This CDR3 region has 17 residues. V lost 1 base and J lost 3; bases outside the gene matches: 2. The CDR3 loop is CASSLGGTSGRTDTQYF. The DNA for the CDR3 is TGTGCCAGCAGCTTAGGCGGGACTAGCGGGAGGACAGATACGCAGTATTTT.

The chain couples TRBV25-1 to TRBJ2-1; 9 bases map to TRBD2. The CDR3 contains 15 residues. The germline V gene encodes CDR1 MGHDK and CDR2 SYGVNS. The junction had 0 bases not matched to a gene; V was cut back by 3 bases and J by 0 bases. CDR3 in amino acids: CASSEREGSYNEQFF. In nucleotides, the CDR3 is TGTGCCAGCAGTGAGCGGGAGGGCTCCTACAATGAGCAGTTCTTC.

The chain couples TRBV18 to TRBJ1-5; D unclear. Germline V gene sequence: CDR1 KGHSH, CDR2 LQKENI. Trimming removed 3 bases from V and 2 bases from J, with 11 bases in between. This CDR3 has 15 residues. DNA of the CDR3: TGTGCCAGCTCACCCAGGAACGGTGGCAATCAGCCCCAGCATTTT. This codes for CASSPRNGGNQPQHF.

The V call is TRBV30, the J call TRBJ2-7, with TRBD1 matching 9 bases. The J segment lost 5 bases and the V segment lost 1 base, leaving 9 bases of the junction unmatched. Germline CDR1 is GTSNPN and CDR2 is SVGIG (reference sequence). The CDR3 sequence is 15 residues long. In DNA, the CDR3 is TGTGCCTGGAGTGCCCCCGGGACAGGGTTCCACGAGCAGTACTTC. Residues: CAWSAPGTGFHEQYF.

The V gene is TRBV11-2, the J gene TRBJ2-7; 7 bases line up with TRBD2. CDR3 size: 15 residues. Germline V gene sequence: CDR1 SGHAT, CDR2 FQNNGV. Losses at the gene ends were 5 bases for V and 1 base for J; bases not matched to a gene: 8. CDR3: CASSPTYSGSYEQYF. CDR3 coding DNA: TGTGCCAGCAGCCCGACCTATAGCGGGTCCTACGAGCAGTACTTC.

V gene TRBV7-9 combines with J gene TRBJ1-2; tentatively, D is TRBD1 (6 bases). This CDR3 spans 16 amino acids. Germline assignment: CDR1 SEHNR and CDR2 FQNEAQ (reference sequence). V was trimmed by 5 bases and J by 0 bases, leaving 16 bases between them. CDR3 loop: CASSPNLRTANYGYTF. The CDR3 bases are TGTGCCAGCAGCCCTAATCTAAGGACAGCTAACTATGGCTACACCTTC.

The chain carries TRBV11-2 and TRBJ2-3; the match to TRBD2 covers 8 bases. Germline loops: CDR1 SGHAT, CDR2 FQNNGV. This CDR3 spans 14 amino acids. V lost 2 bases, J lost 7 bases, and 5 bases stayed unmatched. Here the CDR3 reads CASSLLSSGYTQYF. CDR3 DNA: TGTGCCAGCAGCTTATTGTCTAGCGGGTATACGCAGTATTTT. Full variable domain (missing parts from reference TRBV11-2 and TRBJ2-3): EAGVAQSPRYKIIEKRQSVAFWCNPISGHATLYWYQQILGQGPKLLIQFQNNGVVDDSQLPKDRFSAERLKGVDSTLKIQPAKLEDSAVYLCASSLLSSGYTQYFGPGTRLTVL.

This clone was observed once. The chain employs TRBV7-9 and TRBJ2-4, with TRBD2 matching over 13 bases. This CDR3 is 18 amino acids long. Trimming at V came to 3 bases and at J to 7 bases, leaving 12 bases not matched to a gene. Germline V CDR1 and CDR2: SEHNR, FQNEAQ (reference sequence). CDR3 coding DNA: TGTGCCAGCAGCTTGAAACTAGCGGGAGGGCCGATGGGTAACATTCAGTACTTC. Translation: CASSLKLAGGPMGNIQYF.

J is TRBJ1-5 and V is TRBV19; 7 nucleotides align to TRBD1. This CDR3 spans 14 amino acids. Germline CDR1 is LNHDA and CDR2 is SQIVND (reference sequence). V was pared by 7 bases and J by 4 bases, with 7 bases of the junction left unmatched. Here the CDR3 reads CASTTTGQNQPQHF. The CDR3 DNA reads TGTGCCAGTACCACAACGGGACAGAATCAGCCCCAGCATTTT.

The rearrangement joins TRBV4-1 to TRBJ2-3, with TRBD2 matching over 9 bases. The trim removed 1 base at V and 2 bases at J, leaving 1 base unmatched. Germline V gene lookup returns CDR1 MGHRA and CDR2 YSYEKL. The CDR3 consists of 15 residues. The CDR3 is CASSQASGITDTQYF. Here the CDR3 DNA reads TGCGCCAGCAGCCAAGCTAGCGGGATCACAGATACGCAGTATTTT.

CDR3 sequence (DNA): TGTGCCAGCAGCTCTACCCGACTAGCTAGCACAGATACGCAGTATTTT. It specifies CASSSTRLASTDTQYF. This chain connects TRBV6-6 to TRBJ2-3, with 7 bases fitting TRBD2. The CDR3 contains 16 residues. The J segment lost 0 bases and the V segment lost 6 bases, leaving 9 bases of the junction unmatched. Germline CDR1 MNHNY, CDR2 SVGAGI (reference sequence).

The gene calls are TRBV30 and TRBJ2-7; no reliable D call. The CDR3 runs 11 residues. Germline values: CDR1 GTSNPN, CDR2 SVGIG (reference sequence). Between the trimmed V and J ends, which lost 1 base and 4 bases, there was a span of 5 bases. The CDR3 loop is CAWSADYEQYF. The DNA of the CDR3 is TGTGCCTGGAGTGCAGATTACGAGCAGTACTTC.

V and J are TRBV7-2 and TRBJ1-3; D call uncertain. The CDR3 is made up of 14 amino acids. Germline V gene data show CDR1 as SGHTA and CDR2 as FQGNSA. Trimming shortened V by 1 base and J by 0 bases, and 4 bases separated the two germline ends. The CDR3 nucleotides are TGTGCCAGCAGCTTAGACAGCTCTGGAAACACCATATATTTT. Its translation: CASSLDSSGNTIYF.

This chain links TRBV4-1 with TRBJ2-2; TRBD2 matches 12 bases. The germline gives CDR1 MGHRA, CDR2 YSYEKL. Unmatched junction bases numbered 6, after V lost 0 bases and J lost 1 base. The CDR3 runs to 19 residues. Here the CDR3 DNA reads TGCGCCAGCAGCCAAGAAATTAGGACTAGCGGGGTGAACACCGGGGAGCTGTTTTTT. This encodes CASSQEIRTSGVNTGELFF.

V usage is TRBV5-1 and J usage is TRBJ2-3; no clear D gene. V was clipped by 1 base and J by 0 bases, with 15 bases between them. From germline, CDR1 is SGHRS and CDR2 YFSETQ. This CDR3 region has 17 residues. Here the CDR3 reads CASSLIGRAGSTDTQYF. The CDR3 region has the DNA TGCGCCAGCAGCTTGATTGGCCGTGCTGGTAGCACAGATACGCAGTATTTT.

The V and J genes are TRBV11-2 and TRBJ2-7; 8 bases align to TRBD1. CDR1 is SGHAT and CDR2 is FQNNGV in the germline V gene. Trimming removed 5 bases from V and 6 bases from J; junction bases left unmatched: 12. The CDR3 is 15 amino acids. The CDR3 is CASSSQGASTFEQYF. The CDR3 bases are TGTGCCAGCAGCAGCCAGGGGGCCTCTACGTTCGAGCAGTACTTC.

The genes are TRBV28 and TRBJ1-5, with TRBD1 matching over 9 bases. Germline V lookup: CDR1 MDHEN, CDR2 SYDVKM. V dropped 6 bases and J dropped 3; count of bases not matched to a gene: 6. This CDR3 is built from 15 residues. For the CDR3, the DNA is TGTGCCAGCAGCAAAGGGACAGGGTTCAATCAGCCCCAGCATTTT. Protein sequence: CASSKGTGFNQPQHF.

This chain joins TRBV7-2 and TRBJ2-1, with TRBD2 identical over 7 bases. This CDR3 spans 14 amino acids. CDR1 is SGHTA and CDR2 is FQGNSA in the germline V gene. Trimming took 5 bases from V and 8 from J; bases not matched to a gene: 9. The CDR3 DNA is TGTGCCAGCAGCCCCTGGGGAGGGTGGGATGAGCAGTTCTTC. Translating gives CASSPWGGWDEQFF.

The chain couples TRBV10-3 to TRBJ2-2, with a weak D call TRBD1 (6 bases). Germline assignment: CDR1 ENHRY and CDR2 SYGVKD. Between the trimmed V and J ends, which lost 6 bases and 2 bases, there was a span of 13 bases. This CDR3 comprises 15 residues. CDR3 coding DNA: TGTGCCATCAGGAGAGGGGGTCCCAACACCGGGGAGCTGTTTTTT. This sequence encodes CAIRRGGPNTGELFF.

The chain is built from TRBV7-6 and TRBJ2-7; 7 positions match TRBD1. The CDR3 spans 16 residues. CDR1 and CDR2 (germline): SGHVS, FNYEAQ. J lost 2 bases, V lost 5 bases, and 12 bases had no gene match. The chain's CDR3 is CASSRSGTARTYEQYF. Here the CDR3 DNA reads TGTGCCAGCAGCCGATCAGGGACAGCCCGAACCTACGAGCAGTACTTC. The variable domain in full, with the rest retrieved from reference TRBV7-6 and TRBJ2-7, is GAGVSQSPRYKVTKRGQDVALRCDPISGHVSLYWYRQALGQGPEFLTYFNYEAQQDKSGLPNDRFSAERPEGSISTLTIQRTEQRDSAMYRCASSRSGTARTYEQYFGPGTRLTVT.

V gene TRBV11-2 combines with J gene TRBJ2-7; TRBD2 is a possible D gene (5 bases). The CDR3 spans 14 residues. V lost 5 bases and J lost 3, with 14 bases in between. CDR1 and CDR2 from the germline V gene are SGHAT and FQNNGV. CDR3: CASSPGLSYYEQYF. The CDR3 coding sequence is TGTGCCAGCAGCCCGGGGTTGAGCTACTACGAGCAGTACTTC.

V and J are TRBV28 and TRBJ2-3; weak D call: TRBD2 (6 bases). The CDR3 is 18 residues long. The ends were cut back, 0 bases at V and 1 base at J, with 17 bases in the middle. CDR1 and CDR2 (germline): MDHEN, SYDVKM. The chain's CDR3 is CASSLWLREEQGTDTQYF. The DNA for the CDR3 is TGTGCCAGCAGTTTATGGCTCAGGGAGGAGCAGGGCACAGATACGCAGTATTTT.